The 4 T cell receptor beta chains listed next were all sequenced from one sample in a study of shared clonotypes between healthy human individuals. The table came from immunoSEQ multiplex PCR; TCRdb's copy has only in-frame clones and leaves some out. The sample holds some 2,400,000 clones, approximately 96% seen once. The specimen sequenced was naive CD4+ T cells sorted from blood. Sample subset: CD45RA+ positively selected. The receptors were sampled from a man between 18 and 29 years old in good health.

The rearrangement joins TRBV4-1 to TRBJ1-3; D unclear. The V and J ends lost 3 bases and 0 bases respectively, with 12 bases between them. CDR1 MGHRA and CDR2 YSYEKL come from the germline V gene. The CDR3 spans 16 residues. The CDR3 bases are TGCGCCAGCAGCCACGTCTACACCTTCTCTGGAAACACCATATATTTT. It specifies CASSHVYTFSGNTIYF.

This chain joins TRBV29-1 and TRBJ2-3; 12 positions match TRBD2. CDR1 and CDR2 (germline): SQVTM, ANQGSEA. There are 13 residues in the CDR3. Trimming removed 6 bases from V and 7 bases from J; junction bases left unmatched: 5. The CDR3 loop reads CSVTSGRENTQYF. CDR3 bases: TGCAGCGTGACTAGCGGGAGAGAAAATACGCAGTATTTT.

The chain has TRBV30 and TRBJ2-2; D uncertain. The CDR3 length is 15 residues. The germline CDR1 and CDR2 sequences are GTSNPN and SVGIG (reference sequence). With 0 bases removed from V and 1 base from J, the gap between germline ends came to 9 bases. The CDR3 spells CAWSVTGLNTGELFF. CDR3 nucleotide sequence: TGTGCCTGGAGTGTAACTGGCCTGAACACCGGGGAGCTGTTTTTT. Full variable domain (remainder filled in from reference TRBV30 and TRBJ2-2): SQTIHQWPATLVQPVGSPLSLECTVEGTSNPNLYWYRQAAGRGLQLLFYSVGIGQISSEVPQNLSASRPQDRQFILSSKKLLLSDSGFYLCAWSVTGLNTGELFFGEGSRLTVL.

The genes are TRBV7-9 and TRBJ2-7; 13 bases are a match to TRBD2. The V segment lost 3 bases and the J segment 2 bases; nucleotides outside the gene matches: 10. CDR1 is SEHNR, CDR2 FQNEAQ, per germline (reference sequence). The CDR3 has 18 residues. CDR3 nucleotides: TGTGCCAGCAGCTTGGGACTAGCGGGATCAAATTCTACCTACGAGCAGTACTTC. Protein product: CASSLGLAGSNSTYEQYF.